This T cell receptor (beta chain) was captured in a study of regulatory T cells in long-lasting Graves disease. In building TCR beta libraries, iRepertoire HTBI primers were used together with Arm-PCR of CDR3 regions. MiXCR was run by TCRdb on the multiplex PCR reads, yielding one entry per CDR3 protein. The data hold some 560,000 distinct CDR3 sequences, with roughly 16% observed a single time. Stated time point: newly diagnosed GD, antithyroid drugs for less than 3 months. Generation of the TCR library employed RNA extracted from PBMCs. In its sample, this clonotype was seen many times. The ends were cut back, 4 bases at V and 7 bases at J, with 13 bases in the middle. Germline CDR1 is LGHDT and CDR2 is YNNKEL (reference sequence). There are 13 residues in the CDR3. These data were likewise used in another study, on T cells in Graves' hyperthyroidism and ophthalmopathy. As that report states: The blood repertoire included most of the expanded thyroid clonotypes above 0.001.

The sample in question was peripheral blood mononuclear cells (PBMCs), obtained at new diagnosis, from a patient treated with antithyroid drugs. This chain joins TRBV3-1 and TRBJ1-2; D gene ambiguous. This receptor was taken from a middle-aged woman with Graves disease. The CDR3 here is CASSLIGETGYTF. The CDR3 bases are TGTGCCAGCAGCCTAATCGGGGAAACTGGCTACACCTTC.